Following are 3 T cell receptor beta chains from one sample sequenced in a study of T cells in Graves' hyperthyroidism and ophthalmopathy. RNA transcripts provided the source from which TCR beta CDR3 regions were amplified. During a first-round RT-PCR of the TCR CDR3, the HTBI primer set was used. TCRdb re-called the multiplex PCR reads with MiXCR, one entry per CDR3 protein. Found here are about 520,000 distinct CDR3 sequences, around a quarter of them singletons; the top ten hold about 11%. The sequencing sample was made of blood. These receptors were collected from a woman under 40 with Graves' ophthalmopathy.

The V call is TRBV2, the J call TRBJ2-4; D unresolved. V lost 5 bases and J 9 bases, leaving 14 bases between the germline ends. The CDR3 spans 13 residues. The germline CDR1 and CDR2 sequences are SNHLY and FYNNEI. CDR3 amino acids: CASSPESWAIQYF. The CDR3 DNA sequence: TGTGCCAGCAGTCCGGAGAGTTGGGCCATTCAGTACTTC.

This clonotype was detected many times. The chain has TRBV12-3 or TRBV12-4 and TRBJ1-1, with D perhaps TRBD1 (5 bases). The CDR3 contains 14 residues. Trimming stripped 5 bases from V and 1 base from J, with 11 bases between. The CDR3 DNA reads as TGTGCCAGCAGTAGTTCCGGGGGGAACACTGAAGCTTTCTTT. As protein: CASSSSGGNTEAFF.

Turning to this clonotype: Given a much more abundant clone one base away, this may be a read error. Here the CDR3 reads CASSLVGGERNTEAFF. The CDR3 nucleotides are TGTGCCAGCAGCTTGGTTGGGGGAGAGAGGAACACTGAAGCTTTCTTT. The genes are TRBV5-6 and TRBJ1-1; D may be TRBD1 (5 bases). Germline assignment: CDR1 SGHDT and CDR2 YYEEEE. Trimming took 0 bases from V and 1 from J, leaving 13 bases between them. The CDR3 is made up of 16 amino acids. The full variable domain, in which reference TRBV5-6 and TRBJ1-1 provide the parts outside the CDR3, is DAGVTQSPTHLIKTRGQQVTLRCSPKSGHDTVSWYQQALGQGPQFIFQYYEEEERQRGNFPDRFSGHQFPNYSSELNVNALLLGDSALYLCASSLVGGERNTEAFFGQGTRLTVV.